The present T cell receptor (beta chain) was sequenced within a study of CD8 T cells in Susac syndrome. In the study overall: Active disease was present in about six of the sequenced Susac syndrome patients, and remission in under 10. Study findings and constraints: The study acknowledged a relatively small number of individuals in its TCR sequencing and HLA analysis.

TCR beta was sequenced from blood CD8+ and CD4+ T cells. Random hexamers served to reverse transcribe roughly 0.5 to 1 ug RNA. Across 54 Vbeta and 13 Jbeta, immunoSEQ multiplex PCR amplified TCR beta CDR3. In TCRdb, the immunoSEQ multiplex PCR reads were re-called with MiXCR into one record per CDR3 protein. The sample records roughly 88,000 distinct CDR3 sequences, around 96% being singletons. With respect to this clonotype: Its matching antigen is unknown.

Germline-derived CDR1 and CDR2 are DFQATT and SNEGSKA (reference sequence). After removal of 3 bases from V and 3 bases from J, the junction contained 13 bases not matched to a gene. The CDR3 extends over 16 amino acids. Sequences were obtained from CD8+ T cells from PBMCs. V and J are TRBV20-1 and TRBJ2-5, with 7 nucleotides matching TRBD1. The TCR comes from a human donor with Susac syndrome. Written as DNA, the CDR3 is TGCAGTGCTAGCCCCGACAGGGCCCCCTTGGAAGAGACCCAGTACTTC. This codes for CSASPDRAPLEETQYF.